The clone carrying this T cell receptor (beta chain) was observed a few times. The sample comes from a study of regulatory T cells in long-lasting Graves disease. The CDR3 sequence is 19 residues long. After removal of 1 base from V and 5 bases from J, the junction contained 15 bases not matched to a gene. The germline gives CDR1 MDHEN, CDR2 SYDVKM. To make TCR beta libraries, researchers used iRepertoire HTBI primers and Arm-PCR of CDR3 regions. One entry per CDR3 protein, called by TCRdb with MiXCR from the multiplex PCR reads. Of some 330,000 distinct CDR3 sequences listed, roughly 12% are singletons. The time point was: newly diagnosed GD, antithyroid drugs for less than 3 months. RNA extracted from PBMCs served as the sequencing template. These sequences were also reported in another study, on T cells in Graves' hyperthyroidism and ophthalmopathy.

The sequences come from peripheral blood mononuclear cells (PBMCs), collected at new diagnosis, from a patient treated with antithyroid drugs. The origin of this receptor is a woman aged 18-29 years with Graves disease. The chain carries TRBV28 and TRBJ2-2, with 8 bases lining up with TRBD1. CDR3 in DNA: TGTGCCAGCAGTTTATCTACCCTGTGGCAGGGGGCGCGAACCGGGGAGCTGTTTTTT. This translates into CASSLSTLWQGARTGELFF.